This entry concerns a single T cell receptor (beta chain). At the DNA level, this CDR3 is encoded by other sequences in the same sample as well. This specimen belongs to a study of blood T cell repertoires in COVID-19. For the study at large: COVID-19 samples, acute and convalescent, were from the United States, Italy and Spain. Sources were T cells, B-cell-depleted T cells, or PBMCs; the material itself was cDNA or gDNA.

In the original workflow: Estimates of nucleated cell counts were drawn from the amplification of reference gene primers. The protocol was immunoSEQ multiplex PCR, while the TCRdb copy is restricted to in-frame clones and leaves out a portion. V, J and clone size were drawn from that table, and D and trimming were deduced from the DNA. The sample has roughly 200,000 clones, approximately 85% seen once. CDR3 length: 14 residues. Trimming cost V 6 bases and J 7 bases; bases outside gene matches: 11. CDR1 is MDHEN and CDR2 is SYDVKM in the germline V gene. This clonotype was obtained from a woman aged 55-70 years with acute or convalescent COVID-19. The chain employs TRBV28 and TRBJ2-7; 8 nucleotides align to TRBD1. Sequencing was done on a sample of peripheral blood. DNA of the CDR3: TGTGCCAGCAGCCTACTGGACAGGGATGGGGAGCAGTACTTC. This sequence encodes CASSLLDRDGEQYF. Looking up the rest from reference TRBV28 and TRBJ2-7 gives the full variable domain: DVKVTQSSRYLVKRTGEKVFLECVQDMDHENMFWYRQDPGLGLRLIYFSYDVKMKEKGDIPEGYSVSREKKERFSLILESASTNQTSMYLCASSLLDRDGEQYFGPGTRLTVT.